One and the same sample provided the 16 T cell receptor beta chains below, sequenced in a study of T-cell memory formation after mild COVID-19. TCRdb reprocessed the 5' RACE reads with MiXCR, giving one entry per CDR3 protein. The data show some 350,000 distinct CDR3 sequences, roughly 13% seen once. What was sequenced was PBMCs or a T cell subset sorted from them (not recorded which). The receptors originated from a man between 18 and 35 years old who had mild COVID-19 (a few samples of this study predate the infection). Cell type and time point are not known.

This clonotype showed up many times. The chain joins TRBV5-1 to TRBJ2-5, with 8 positions matching TRBD1. Trimming took 6 bases from V and 2 from J; bases not matched to a gene: 3. The germline V gene has CDR1 SGHRS and CDR2 YFSETQ. The CDR3 has 13 amino acids. The CDR3 coding sequence is TGCGCCAGCACCCGGACAGGGCAAGAGACCCAGTACTTC. Translating gives CASTRTGQETQYF. Together with reference TRBV5-1 and TRBJ2-5, the CDR3 gives the full variable domain: KAGVTQTPRYLIKTRGQQVTLSCSPISGHRSVSWYQQTPGQGLQFLFEYFSETQRNKGNFPGRFSGRQFSNSRSEMNVSTLELGDSALYLCASTRTGQETQYFGPGTRLLVL.

This clonotype has just one count. The rearrangement joins TRBV6-5 to TRBJ1-6; D not resolved. The V end was cut by 2 bases, the J end by 8 bases, with 10 bases between. This CDR3 is built from 14 residues. Germline CDR1 reads MNHEY; CDR2 reads SVGAGI. CDR3 in amino acids: CASSYRAGYSPLHF. CDR3 nucleotide sequence: TGTGCCAGCAGTTACAGGGCGGGTTATTCACCCCTCCACTTT.

This clonotype appeared a few times. The genes are TRBV5-1 and TRBJ1-2; D gene ambiguous. This CDR3 comprises 14 residues. The V gene's germline CDR1 is SGHRS and CDR2 YFSETQ. Deletions cut 4 bases from V and 8 bases from J, with 18 bases between. The CDR3 DNA sequence: TGCGCCAGCAGCATGGGGTCAGACCCCCCAGGCTACACCTTC. Protein sequence: CASSMGSDPPGYTF.

This chain links TRBV15 with TRBJ2-6; D unclear. This CDR3 is built from 16 residues. The germline gives CDR1 LNHNV, CDR2 YYDKDF (reference sequence). V dropped 0 bases and J dropped 0 bases, with 6 bases sitting between them. The CDR3 region is CATSREGVSGANVLTF. The CDR3 DNA is TGTGCCACCAGCAGAGAAGGTGTCTCTGGGGCCAACGTCCTGACTTTC. Based on the CDR3 plus reference TRBV15 and TRBJ2-6, the full variable domain is DAMVIQNPRYQVTQFGKPVTLSCSQTLNHNVMYWYQQKSSQAPKLLFHYYDKDFNNEADTPDNFQSRRPNTSFCFLDIRSPGLGDTAMYLCATSREGVSGANVLTFGAGSRLTVL.

This chain joins TRBV7-9 and TRBJ1-1; tentative D call: TRBD1 (6 bases). Deletions cut 4 bases from V and 5 bases from J, with 17 bases between. Germline V gives CDR1 SEHNR, CDR2 FQNEAQ (reference sequence). This CDR3 spans 15 amino acids. This chain's CDR3 is CASSSQLTGITEAFF. The CDR3 bases are TGTGCCAGCAGCTCGCAACTAACAGGGATTACTGAAGCTTTCTTT.

This chain links TRBV6-5 with TRBJ2-1, with TRBD2 matching 9 bases. Per the germline V gene, CDR1 is MNHEY and CDR2 is SVGAGI. CDR3 size: 15 residues. The J segment lost 8 bases and the V segment lost 5 bases, leaving 10 bases of the junction unmatched. CDR3 DNA sequence: TGTGCCAGCAGTACCGGGACTAGCCCATCCCATGAGCAGTTCTTC. It is translated as CASSTGTSPSHEQFF.

This clonotype has just a few counts. This rearrangement joins TRBV10-3 to TRBJ1-4; D call uncertain. This CDR3 has 15 residues. CDR1 ENHRY and CDR2 SYGVKD come from the germline V gene. The V and J ends lost 0 bases and 0 bases respectively, with 5 bases between them. CDR3 region: CAISESQTTNEKLFF. Written as DNA, the CDR3 is TGTGCCATCAGTGAGTCCCAGACAACTAATGAAAAACTGTTTTTT.

The V call is TRBV11-2, the J call TRBJ1-1; the D is unclear. The CDR3 extends over 13 amino acids. CDR1 is SGHAT, CDR2 FQNNGV, per germline. Trimming left V 5 bases short and J 1 base short, with 8 bases between. CDR3 in DNA: TGTGCCAGCAGCCTGAAGAGGAACACTGAAGCTTTCTTT. The encoded protein is CASSLKRNTEAFF.

This clonotype was observed a few times. The rearrangement links TRBV9 to TRBJ2-1; 7 nucleotides agree with TRBD1. The CDR3 covers 16 residues. The germline CDR1 and CDR2 sequences are SGDLS and YYNGEE. With V trimmed by 3 bases and J by 5 bases, 11 bases remained unmatched. CDR3: CASSGHRQGLDNEQFF. The CDR3 DNA reads as TGTGCCAGCAGCGGGCATCGACAGGGCCTAGACAATGAGCAGTTCTTC.

The J gene is TRBJ2-1, the V gene TRBV3-1; TRBD2 might be the D (6 bases). V was trimmed by 4 bases and J by 0 bases, leaving 25 bases between them. This CDR3 comprises 20 residues. Germline V gene data show CDR1 as LGHDT and CDR2 as YNNKEL (reference sequence). As DNA, the CDR3 is TGTGCCAGCAGCCCGGCTGGGGGGACTCGGGGCCTGAGCTCCTACAATGAGCAGTTCTTC. Translation gives CASSPAGGTRGLSSYNEQFF.

This clonotype was seen many times. V gene TRBV27 combines with J gene TRBJ2-6, with no clear D. The CDR3 runs 17 residues. Germline-derived CDR1 and CDR2 are MNHEY and SMNVEV (reference sequence). V was cut by 5 bases and J by 2 bases, with 16 bases left in between. The CDR3 region has the DNA TGTGCCAGCAGTCCCATGGTGGGTGTCGCTGGGGCCAACGTCCTGACTTTC. Protein: CASSPMVGVAGANVLTF.

This clonotype was found a few times. The CDR3 DNA reads TGCAGTGCTAAATTGGGCAGAGACACTGAAGCTTTCTTT. Translated, it gives CSAKLGRDTEAFF. The chain has TRBV20-1 and TRBJ1-1, with D hard to call. V was pared by 4 bases and J by 3 bases, with 12 bases between. The germline V gene has CDR1 DFQATT and CDR2 SNEGSKA (reference sequence). The CDR3 covers 13 residues.

This clonotype occurred a few times. The chain uses TRBV20-1 and TRBJ1-1; D is unclear. There are 12 residues in the CDR3. Trimming removed 8 bases from V and 2 bases from J, with 12 bases in between. Germline CDR1 DFQATT, CDR2 SNEGSKA (reference sequence). CDR3 in amino acids: CSTETLNTEAFF. The CDR3 bases are TGCAGTACCGAGACCCTAAACACTGAAGCTTTCTTT.

In its sample, this clonotype was seen a few times. The chain recombines TRBV7-9 with TRBJ2-2, with D possibly matching TRBD1 (5 bases). The CDR3 runs 15 residues. From germline, CDR1 is SEHNR and CDR2 FQNEAQ (reference sequence). The V gene lost 5 bases and the J gene lost 2 bases, with 12 bases spanning the gap. CDR3 DNA: TGTGCCAGCAGCGACCCAGACAGCAACACCGGGGAGCTGTTTTTT. This translates into CASSDPDSNTGELFF.

To note about this clonotype: Because it lacks the conserved phenylalanine or tryptophan at the end, this CDR3 is likely a read error. The chain combines TRBV4-1 with TRBJ1-1; tentatively, D is TRBD1 (6 bases). The CDR3 loop spans 15 amino acids. CDR1 is MGHRA, CDR2 YSYEKL, per germline. V dropped 4 bases and J dropped 1 base, with 13 bases sitting between them. The CDR3 sequence: CASSLPTGRNTEAFS. In DNA, the CDR3 is TGCGCCAGCAGCCTACCTACAGGGAGGAACACTGAAGCTTTCTCT.

Many counts were recorded for this clonotype. This chain links TRBV10-1 with TRBJ2-2; D may be TRBD1 (6 bases). The CDR3 totals 15 residues. Germline V gene sequence: CDR1 WNHNN, CDR2 SYGVQD (reference sequence). With 5 bases removed from V and 4 bases from J, the gap between germline ends came to 14 bases. The CDR3 DNA reads as TGCGCCAGCAGTCAACAGGGCCGGGGCACCGGGGAGCTGTTTTTT. As protein: CASSQQGRGTGELFF.